This entry lists 26 T cell receptor beta chains sequenced from one sample in a study of early T cells in non-severe SARS-CoV-2 infection. TCRdb processed the 5' RACE reads anew with MiXCR; each CDR3 protein has one entry. This sample yields tens of thousands of distinct CDR3 sequences, of which roughly 15% are seen a single time; roughly 12% belongs to the top ten. The specimen sequenced was whole blood. These receptors came from an adult who was a healthcare worker with PCR-confirmed SARS-CoV-2 infection or an uninfected control (not recorded which).

The chain links TRBV7-8 to TRBJ2-7; the D gene is possibly TRBD1 (6 bases). Germline V CDR1 and CDR2: SGHVS, FQNEAQ. The CDR3 runs to 15 residues. Trimming left V 1 base short and J 2 bases short, with 12 bases between. The CDR3 DNA sequence: TGTGCCAGCAGCTTAGTACAGGGCCGGACCTACGAGCAGTACTTC. Protein product: CASSLVQGRTYEQYF.

This clonotype was seen only a few times. The J gene is TRBJ2-7, the V gene TRBV12-3 or TRBV12-4; D possibly corresponds to TRBD2 (6 bases). The CDR3 runs 16 residues. With 3 bases removed from V and 0 bases from J, the gap between germline ends came to 15 bases. CDR3: CASSLERGLDSYEQYF. The CDR3 bases are TGTGCCAGCAGTTTGGAGAGGGGACTCGACTCCTACGAGCAGTACTTC.

This clonotype was detected ten times or more. The gene calls are TRBV20-1 and TRBJ2-7; D might be TRBD2 (6 bases). CDR3 length: 14 residues. Per germline, CDR1 DFQATT and CDR2 SNEGSKA (reference sequence). Trimming stripped 7 bases from V and 5 bases from J, with 21 bases between. CDR3 region: CSVSRSGDVHEQYF. The CDR3 DNA reads TGCAGTGTCAGTCGATCGGGAGACGTTCACGAGCAGTACTTC.

This clonotype came up many times. The chain links TRBV20-1 to TRBJ2-7; no clear D. CDR1 is DFQATT, CDR2 SNEGSKA, per germline (reference sequence). Trimming removed 6 bases from V and 0 bases from J, with 6 bases in between. The CDR3 runs 11 residues. The CDR3 loop reads CSACPSYEQYF. CDR3 sequence (DNA): TGCAGTGCGTGCCCCTCCTACGAGCAGTACTTC.

This clonotype was counted between two and nine times. The J gene is TRBJ2-3, the V gene TRBV20-1; TRBD2 matches at 11 bases. Germline lookup yields CDR1 DFQATT and CDR2 SNEGSKA (reference sequence). The CDR3 runs 16 residues. Trimming took 0 bases from V and 5 from J; bases not matched to a gene: 7. CDR3: CSARDFTSGREDTQYF. The DNA for the CDR3 is TGCAGTGCTAGAGACTTCACTAGCGGGAGAGAAGATACGCAGTATTTT.

In this sample, this clonotype turned up many times. This chain joins TRBV4-3 and TRBJ1-2; D is ambiguous. Trimming left V 1 base short and J 4 bases short, with 7 bases between. Germline lookup yields CDR1 LGHNA and CDR2 YSLEER. This CDR3 is built from 13 residues. The CDR3 protein is CASSQGRVYGYTF. For the CDR3, the DNA is TGCGCCAGCAGCCAAGGTCGAGTCTATGGCTACACCTTC.

Only a few counts were recorded for this clonotype. The chain carries TRBV15 and TRBJ1-6, with D tentatively TRBD1 (6 bases). Trimming took 0 bases from V and 6 from J, leaving 15 bases between them. Germline values: CDR1 LNHNV, CDR2 YYDKDF (reference sequence). The length of the CDR3 is 17 residues. This chain's CDR3 is CATSRDRSDRSNSPLHF. CDR3 coding DNA: TGTGCCACCAGCAGAGATCGCTCTGACAGGAGTAATTCACCCCTCCACTTT.

This clonotype has ten or more counts. The rearrangement joins TRBV20-1 to TRBJ1-1; TRBD1 is a possible D gene (5 bases). The CDR3 sequence is 12 residues long. V lost 7 bases to trimming and J lost 5 bases, with 14 bases between them. Per germline, CDR1 DFQATT and CDR2 SNEGSKA (reference sequence). The CDR3 reads CSVRGVRTEAFF. CDR3 DNA sequence: TGCAGTGTCCGAGGGGTAAGGACTGAAGCTTTCTTT.

The rearrangement joins TRBV7-2 to TRBJ2-3; 7 bases map to TRBD2. V was clipped by 0 bases and J by 8 bases; unmatched bases: 17. Germline V gene sequence: CDR1 SGHTA, CDR2 FQGNSA. This CDR3 region has 18 residues. DNA of the CDR3: TGTGCCAGCAGCTTAGCGCTGGGGGGGGAGGGATCAAGTGGTACGCAGTATTTT. Its translation is CASSLALGGEGSSGTQYF.

The chain has TRBV7-8 and TRBJ1-2, with a weak D call TRBD1 (5 bases). From germline, CDR1 is SGHVS and CDR2 FQNEAQ. V lost 1 base to trimming and J lost 8 bases, with 14 bases between them. The CDR3 spans 14 residues. CDR3 amino acids: CASSLEGTTEGYTF. In DNA form, the CDR3 reads TGTGCCAGCAGCTTAGAGGGGACCACGGAGGGCTACACCTTC.

The chain has TRBV6-6 and TRBJ1-5, with D uncertain. Germline CDR1 and CDR2: MNHNY and SVGAGI (reference sequence). Trimming cost V 4 bases and J 6 bases, with 4 bases left between them. The CDR3 length is 11 residues. The CDR3 bases are TGTGCCAGCAGTTCGACTCAGCCCCAGCATTTT. Its translation is CASSSTQPQHF.

This clonotype came up many times. V and J are TRBV7-2 and TRBJ2-2; D gene unclear. Germline values: CDR1 SGHTA, CDR2 FQGNSA. The CDR3 runs 13 residues. Trimming took 1 base from V and 6 from J, leaving 6 bases between them. The CDR3 loop reads CASSLGWAGELFF. DNA of the CDR3: TGTGCCAGCAGCTTAGGGTGGGCCGGGGAGCTGTTTTTT.

This clonotype was seen a few times. J is TRBJ2-1 and V is TRBV6-5; 7 bases line up with TRBD2. The CDR3 is 12 amino acids. Germline lookup yields CDR1 MNHEY and CDR2 SVGAGI. The V gene end was trimmed by 4 bases and the J gene end by 9 bases; junction bases not matched to a gene: 3. As DNA, the CDR3 is TGTGCCAGCAGTTTTGGGGGGGGTGAGCAGTTCTTC. This encodes CASSFGGGEQFF.

CDR3 loop: CASSVEDNEKLFF. The CDR3 region has the DNA TGTGCCAGCAGTGTGGAGGATAATGAAAAACTGTTTTTT. The rearrangement joins TRBV6-1 to TRBJ1-4; D is undetermined. The CDR3 has 13 residues. The V and J ends lost 4 bases and 4 bases respectively, with 7 bases between them. The germline V gene encodes CDR1 MNHNS and CDR2 SASEGT.

This clonotype was observed a few times. The V gene is TRBV7-2, the J gene TRBJ1-2; no definite D call. Trimming left V 7 bases short and J 8 bases short, with 17 bases between. The CDR3 runs 13 residues. The V gene's germline CDR1 is SGHTA and CDR2 FQGNSA. CDR3 coding DNA: TGTGCCAGCACCCTACAGTTGGGAAGCGGCTACACCTTC. Amino acid sequence: CASTLQLGSGYTF.

V and J are TRBV10-3 and TRBJ1-1, with 7 bases fitting TRBD1. The length of the CDR3 is 14 residues. Germline V gene data show CDR1 as ENHRY and CDR2 as SYGVKD. The V segment lost 5 bases and the J segment 0 bases; nucleotides outside the gene matches: 3. CDR3 DNA sequence: TGTGCCATCAGTACGGGACAGATGAACACTGAAGCTTTCTTT. This translates into CAISTGQMNTEAFF.

This clonotype appeared a few times. The chain carries TRBV29-1 and TRBJ1-1; D is ambiguous. The CDR3 has 11 residues. V lost 4 bases, J lost 1 base, and 4 bases lay in between. CDR1 is SQVTM, CDR2 ANQGSEA, per germline. The CDR3 here is CSVGSNTEAFF. For the CDR3, the DNA is TGCAGCGTTGGGTCGAACACTGAAGCTTTCTTT. Complete variable domain (other parts from reference TRBV29-1 and TRBJ1-1): SAVISQKPSRDICQRGTSLTIQCQVDSQVTMMFWYRQQPGQSLTLIATANQGSEATYESGFVIDKFPISRPNLTFSTLTVSNMSPEDSSIYLCSVGSNTEAFFGQGTRLTVV.

CDR3 DNA: TGTGCCAGCAGCTTAGCGGCAGGGGATGGCTACACCTTC. This encodes CASSLAAGDGYTF. V usage is TRBV7-2 and J usage is TRBJ1-2; D perhaps matches TRBD1 (6 bases). Trimming took off 0 bases at V and 6 bases at J, with 8 bases between the two ends. CDR3 size: 13 residues. From germline, CDR1 is SGHTA and CDR2 FQGNSA.

This clonotype was picked up a small number of times. The V call is TRBV20-1, the J call TRBJ2-7, with D unresolved. CDR3 length equals 12 residues. Germline V gene lookup returns CDR1 DFQATT and CDR2 SNEGSKA (reference sequence). V gave up 4 bases and J gave up 5 bases, with 12 bases separating them. The CDR3 reads CSAIAELHEQYF. DNA of the CDR3: TGCAGTGCTATTGCCGAGCTGCACGAGCAGTACTTC.

This clonotype was picked up a small number of times. CDR3 nucleotides: TGTGCCAGCAGCCGGAACGGGGTGTCTAGCAATCAGCCCCAGCATTTT. Amino acids: CASSRNGVSSNQPQHF. The chain joins TRBV6-5 to TRBJ1-5; D gene uncertain. CDR1 is MNHEY and CDR2 is SVGAGI in the germline V gene. V dropped 6 bases and J dropped 0 bases, with 15 bases sitting between them. The CDR3 contains 16 residues.

The J gene is TRBJ2-1, the V gene TRBV7-6; the match to TRBD2 covers 8 bases. Germline V gene sequence: CDR1 SGHVS, CDR2 FNYEAQ. The V and J ends lost 10 bases and 9 bases, in that order; junction bases with no gene match: 8. The CDR3 covers 12 residues. The CDR3 spells CATAGGWGEQFF. The DNA of the CDR3 is TGTGCCACCGCGGGGGGTTGGGGTGAGCAGTTCTTC. Based on the CDR3 plus reference TRBV7-6 and TRBJ2-1, the full variable domain is GAGVSQSPRYKVTKRGQDVALRCDPISGHVSLYWYRQALGQGPEFLTYFNYEAQQDKSGLPNDRFSAERPEGSISTLTIQRTEQRDSAMYRCATAGGWGEQFFGPGTRLTVL.

The chain carries TRBV27 and TRBJ2-7, with 7 bases that match TRBD2. The CDR3 is made up of 14 amino acids. Germline-derived CDR1 and CDR2 are MNHEY and SMNVEV (reference sequence). Unmatched junction bases numbered 8, after V lost 4 bases and J lost 5 bases. The chain's CDR3 is CASSYSGGDHEQYF. In DNA form, the CDR3 reads TGTGCCAGCAGTTACTCGGGGGGAGACCACGAGCAGTACTTC.

This clonotype was detected many times. The gene calls are TRBV13 and TRBJ1-1; possibly TRBD1 for D (6 bases). Trimming shortened V by 1 base and J by 5 bases, and 14 bases separated the two germline ends. This CDR3 is 15 amino acids long. The germline gives CDR1 PRHDT, CDR2 FYEKMQ (reference sequence). CDR3 DNA: TGTGCCAGCAGCTTAGTGGACAGCGGGTGGACTGAAGCTTTCTTT. Protein product: CASSLVDSGWTEAFF.

This clonotype was observed at least ten times. The rearrangement joins TRBV7-9 to TRBJ2-5, with 7 bases matching TRBD1. The CDR3 sequence is 17 residues long. The J segment lost 0 bases and the V segment lost 8 bases, leaving 15 bases of the junction unmatched. Germline CDR1 reads SEHNR; CDR2 reads FQNEAQ (reference sequence). The CDR3 protein is CASGRLNRGSHQETQYF. The CDR3 DNA reads TGTGCCAGCGGACGATTGAACAGGGGCTCACACCAAGAGACCCAGTACTTC.

The V gene is TRBV7-2, the J gene TRBJ1-5, with D unclear. V was pared by 2 bases and J by 7 bases, with 15 bases between. Germline assignment: CDR1 SGHTA and CDR2 FQGNSA. This CDR3 region has 15 residues. CDR3 amino acids: CASSLQLRGNQPQHF. The CDR3 DNA reads as TGTGCCAGCAGCTTACAACTCCGGGGTAACCAGCCCCAGCATTTT. Full variable domain (rest looked up from reference TRBV7-2 and TRBJ1-5): GAGVSQSPSNKVTEKGKDVELRCDPISGHTALYWYRQSLGQGLEFLIYFQGNSAPDKSGLPSDRFSAERTGGSVSTLTIQRTQQEDSAVYLCASSLQLRGNQPQHFGDGTRLSIL.

This clonotype was counted a few times. The gene calls are TRBV13 and TRBJ2-1, with 7 bases fitting TRBD2. The CDR3 contains 15 residues. Losses at the gene ends were 5 bases for V and 0 bases for J; bases not matched to a gene: 4. The germline CDR1 and CDR2 sequences are PRHDT and FYEKMQ (reference sequence). The DNA of the CDR3 is TGTGCCAGCAGCCCCCCGGGGGGCTCCTACAATGAGCAGTTCTTC. Its protein product is CASSPPGGSYNEQFF.